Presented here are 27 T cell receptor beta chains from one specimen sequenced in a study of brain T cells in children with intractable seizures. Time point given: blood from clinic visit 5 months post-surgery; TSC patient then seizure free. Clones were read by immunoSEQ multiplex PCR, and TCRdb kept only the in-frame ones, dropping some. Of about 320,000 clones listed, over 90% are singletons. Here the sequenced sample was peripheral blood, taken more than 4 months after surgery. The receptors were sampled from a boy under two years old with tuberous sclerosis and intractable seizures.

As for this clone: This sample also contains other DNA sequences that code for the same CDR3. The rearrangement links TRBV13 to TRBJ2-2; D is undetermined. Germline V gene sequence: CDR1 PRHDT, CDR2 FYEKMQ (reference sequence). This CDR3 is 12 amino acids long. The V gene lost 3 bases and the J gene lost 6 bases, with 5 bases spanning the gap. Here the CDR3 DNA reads TGTGCCAGCAGCTTTGGGGCCGGGGAGCTGTTTTTT. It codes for CASSFGAGELFF.

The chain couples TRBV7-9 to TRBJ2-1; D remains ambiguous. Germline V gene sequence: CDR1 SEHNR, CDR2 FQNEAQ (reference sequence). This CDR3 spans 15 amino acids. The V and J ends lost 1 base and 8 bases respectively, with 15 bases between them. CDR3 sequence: CASSLEASRVDEQFF. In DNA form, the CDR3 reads TGTGCCAGCAGCTTAGAGGCTAGTCGAGTGGATGAGCAGTTCTTC.

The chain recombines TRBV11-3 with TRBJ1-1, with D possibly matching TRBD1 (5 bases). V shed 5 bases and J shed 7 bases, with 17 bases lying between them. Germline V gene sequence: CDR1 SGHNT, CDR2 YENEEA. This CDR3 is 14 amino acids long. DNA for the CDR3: TGTGCCAGCAGCCCGTTGGGGACCCGGGGTGAAGCTTTCTTT. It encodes CASSPLGTRGEAFF.

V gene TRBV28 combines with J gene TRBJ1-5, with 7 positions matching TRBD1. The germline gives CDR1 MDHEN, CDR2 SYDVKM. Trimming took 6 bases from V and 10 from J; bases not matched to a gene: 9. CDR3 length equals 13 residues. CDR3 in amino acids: CASRLNRGSPQHF. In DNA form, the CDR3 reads TGTGCCAGCAGATTGAACAGGGGAAGCCCCCAGCATTTT.

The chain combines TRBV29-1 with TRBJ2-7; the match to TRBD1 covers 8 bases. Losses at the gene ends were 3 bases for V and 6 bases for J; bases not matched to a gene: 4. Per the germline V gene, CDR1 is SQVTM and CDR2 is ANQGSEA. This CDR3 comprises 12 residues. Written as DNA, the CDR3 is TGCAGCGTTGAGGACAGGGCGGGCGAGCAGTACTTC. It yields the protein CSVEDRAGEQYF.

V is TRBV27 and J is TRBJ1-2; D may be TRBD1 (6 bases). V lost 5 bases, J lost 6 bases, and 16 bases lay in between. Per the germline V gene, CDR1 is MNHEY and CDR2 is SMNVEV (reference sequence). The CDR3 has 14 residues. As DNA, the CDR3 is TGTGCCAGCAGTGCCCTGGACAGCATAAATGGCTACACCTTC. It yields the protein CASSALDSINGYTF.

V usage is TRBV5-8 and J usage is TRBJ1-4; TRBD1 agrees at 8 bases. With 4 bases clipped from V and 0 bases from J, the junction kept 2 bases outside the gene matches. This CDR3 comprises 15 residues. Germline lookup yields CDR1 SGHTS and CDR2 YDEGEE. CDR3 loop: CASSETGATNEKLFF. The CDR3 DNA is TGTGCCAGCAGCGAGACAGGGGCAACTAATGAAAAACTGTTTTTT.

The CDR3 region has the DNA TGTGCCAGTAAAACAGGGGGGACGAATGAGCAGTTCTTC. It yields the protein CASKTGGTNEQFF. The V call is TRBV19, the J call TRBJ2-1, with TRBD1 matching over 8 bases. Per germline, CDR1 LNHDA and CDR2 SQIVND (reference sequence). V gave up 7 bases and J gave up 7 bases; unmatched junction bases: 6. This CDR3 has 13 residues.

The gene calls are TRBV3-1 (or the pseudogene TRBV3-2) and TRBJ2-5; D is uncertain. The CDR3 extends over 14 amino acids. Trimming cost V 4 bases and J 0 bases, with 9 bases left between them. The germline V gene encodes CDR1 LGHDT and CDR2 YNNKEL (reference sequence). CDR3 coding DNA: TGTGCCAGCAGCCCTACATCGTACCAAGAGACCCAGTACTTC. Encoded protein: CASSPTSYQETQYF.

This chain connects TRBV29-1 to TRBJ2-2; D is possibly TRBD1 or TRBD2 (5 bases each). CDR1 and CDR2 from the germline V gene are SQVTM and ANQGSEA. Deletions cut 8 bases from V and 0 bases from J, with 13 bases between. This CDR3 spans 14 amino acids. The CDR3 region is CSFTGTPNTGELFF. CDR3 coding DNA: TGCAGCTTCACCGGGACCCCGAACACCGGGGAGCTGTTTTTT.

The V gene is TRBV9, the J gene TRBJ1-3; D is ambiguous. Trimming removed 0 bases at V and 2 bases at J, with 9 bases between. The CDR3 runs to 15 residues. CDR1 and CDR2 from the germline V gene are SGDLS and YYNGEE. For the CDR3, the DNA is TGTGCCAGCAGCGTAGGCGCAGACCCTGGAAACACCATATATTTT. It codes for CASSVGADPGNTIYF.

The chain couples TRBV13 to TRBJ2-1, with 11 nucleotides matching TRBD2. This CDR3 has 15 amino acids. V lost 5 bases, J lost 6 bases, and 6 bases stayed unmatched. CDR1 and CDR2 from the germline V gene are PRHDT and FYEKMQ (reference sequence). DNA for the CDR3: TGTGCCAGCAGCCCCAGGACTAGCGGGCTCAATGAGCAGTTCTTC. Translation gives CASSPRTSGLNEQFF.

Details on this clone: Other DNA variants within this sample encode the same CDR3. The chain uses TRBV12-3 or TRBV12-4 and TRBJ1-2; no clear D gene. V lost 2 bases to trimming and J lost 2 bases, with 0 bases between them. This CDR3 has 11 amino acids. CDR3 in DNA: TGTGCCAGCAGTTTAAACTATGGCTACACCTTC. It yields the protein CASSLNYGYTF.

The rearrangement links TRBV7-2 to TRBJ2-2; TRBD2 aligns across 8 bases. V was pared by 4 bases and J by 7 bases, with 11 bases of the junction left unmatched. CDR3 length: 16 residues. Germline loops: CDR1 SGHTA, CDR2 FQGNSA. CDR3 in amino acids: CASSSQAGDRGGELFF. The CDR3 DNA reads TGTGCCAGCAGCTCCCAAGCGGGGGATCGGGGCGGGGAGCTGTTTTTT.

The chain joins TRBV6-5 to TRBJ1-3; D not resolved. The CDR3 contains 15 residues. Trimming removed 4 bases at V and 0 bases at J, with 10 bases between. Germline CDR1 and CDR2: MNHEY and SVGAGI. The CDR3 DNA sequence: TGTGCCAGCAGTTGGACGCGAAACTCTGGAAACACCATATATTTT. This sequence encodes CASSWTRNSGNTIYF.

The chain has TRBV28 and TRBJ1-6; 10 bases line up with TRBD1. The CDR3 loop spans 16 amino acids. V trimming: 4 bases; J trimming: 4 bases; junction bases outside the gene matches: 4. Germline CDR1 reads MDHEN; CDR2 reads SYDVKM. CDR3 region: CASSWTGGQYNSPLHF. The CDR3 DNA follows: TGTGCCAGCAGTTGGACAGGGGGTCAATATAATTCACCCCTCCACTTT. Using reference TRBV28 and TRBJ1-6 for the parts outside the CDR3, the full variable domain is DVKVTQSSRYLVKRTGEKVFLECVQDMDHENMFWYRQDPGLGLRLIYFSYDVKMKEKGDIPEGYSVSREKKERFSLILESASTNQTSMYLCASSWTGGQYNSPLHFGNGTRLTVT.

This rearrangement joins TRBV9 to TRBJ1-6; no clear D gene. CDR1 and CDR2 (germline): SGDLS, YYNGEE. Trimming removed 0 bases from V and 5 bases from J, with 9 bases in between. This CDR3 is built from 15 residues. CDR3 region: CASSVEGDNNSPLHF. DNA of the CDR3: TGTGCCAGCAGCGTAGAGGGAGACAATAATTCACCCCTCCACTTT. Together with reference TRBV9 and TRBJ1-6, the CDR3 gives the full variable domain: DSGVTQTPKHLITATGQRVTLRCSPRSGDLSVYWYQQSLDQGLQFLIQYYNGEERAKGNILERFSAQQFPDLHSELNLSSLELGDSALYFCASSVEGDNNSPLHFGNGTRLTVT.

CDR3 DNA: TGTGCCAGCAGACGGACAGGGGACTATGGCTACACCTTC. Its translation: CASRRTGDYGYTF. V usage is TRBV25-1 and J usage is TRBJ1-2; 9 bases fit TRBD1. CDR1 is MGHDK and CDR2 is SYGVNS in the germline V gene. CDR3 length: 13 amino acids. V trimming: 6 bases; J trimming: 3 bases; junction bases outside the gene matches: 2.

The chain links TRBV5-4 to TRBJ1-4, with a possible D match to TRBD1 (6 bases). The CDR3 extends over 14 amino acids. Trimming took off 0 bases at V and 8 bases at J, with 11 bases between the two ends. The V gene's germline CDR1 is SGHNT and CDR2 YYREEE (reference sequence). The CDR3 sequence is CASSLEAGVEKLFF. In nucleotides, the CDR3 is TGTGCCAGCAGCTTGGAGGCAGGGGTGGAAAAACTGTTTTTT.

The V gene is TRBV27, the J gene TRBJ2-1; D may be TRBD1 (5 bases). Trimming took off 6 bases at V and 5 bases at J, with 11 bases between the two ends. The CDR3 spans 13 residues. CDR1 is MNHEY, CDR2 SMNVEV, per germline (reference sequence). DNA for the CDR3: TGTGCCAGCAGCCAACAGGTGAACAATGAGCAGTTCTTC. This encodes CASSQQVNNEQFF.

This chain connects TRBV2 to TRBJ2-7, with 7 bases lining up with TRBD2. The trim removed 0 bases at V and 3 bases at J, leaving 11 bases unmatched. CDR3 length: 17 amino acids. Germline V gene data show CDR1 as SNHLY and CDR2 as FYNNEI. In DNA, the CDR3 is TGTGCCAGCAGTGAAGCGCTTCGTTGGGGGGGTGGCTACGAGCAGTACTTC. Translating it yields CASSEALRWGGGYEQYF.

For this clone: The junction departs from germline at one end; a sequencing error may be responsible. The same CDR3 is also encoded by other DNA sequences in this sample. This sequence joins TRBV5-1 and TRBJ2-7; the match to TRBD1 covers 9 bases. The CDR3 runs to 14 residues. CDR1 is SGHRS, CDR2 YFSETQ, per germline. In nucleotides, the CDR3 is TGCGCCAGCAAAACAGGGGGCGATGGTTACGAGCAGTATTTC. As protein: CASKTGGDGYEQYF.

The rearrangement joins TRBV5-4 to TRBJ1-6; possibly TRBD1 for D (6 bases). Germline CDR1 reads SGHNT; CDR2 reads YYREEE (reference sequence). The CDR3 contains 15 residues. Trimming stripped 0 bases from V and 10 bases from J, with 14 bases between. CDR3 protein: CASSLGAGERSPLHF. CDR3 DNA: TGTGCCAGCAGCTTGGGGGCAGGGGAAAGGTCACCCCTCCACTTT.

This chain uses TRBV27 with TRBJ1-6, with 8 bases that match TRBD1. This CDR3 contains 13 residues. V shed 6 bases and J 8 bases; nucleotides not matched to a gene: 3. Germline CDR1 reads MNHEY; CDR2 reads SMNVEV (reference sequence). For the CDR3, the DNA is TGTGCCAGCAGGATACAGGGGGATTCACCCCTCCACTTT. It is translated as CASRIQGDSPLHF.

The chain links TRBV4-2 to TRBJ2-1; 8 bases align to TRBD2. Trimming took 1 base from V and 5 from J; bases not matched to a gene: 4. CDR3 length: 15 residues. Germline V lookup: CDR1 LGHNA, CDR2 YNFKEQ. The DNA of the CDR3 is TGTGCCAGCAGCCAAGGGATAGCGGGACACAATGAGCAGTTCTTC. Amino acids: CASSQGIAGHNEQFF.

This chain's CDR3 is CASSLRQGNTIYF. The CDR3 DNA is TGTGCCAGCAGTTTAAGGCAGGGAAACACCATATATTTT. The rearrangement links TRBV12-3 or TRBV12-4 to TRBJ1-3; no definite D call. The ends were cut back, 2 bases at V and 4 bases at J, with 6 bases in the middle. The CDR3 totals 13 residues.

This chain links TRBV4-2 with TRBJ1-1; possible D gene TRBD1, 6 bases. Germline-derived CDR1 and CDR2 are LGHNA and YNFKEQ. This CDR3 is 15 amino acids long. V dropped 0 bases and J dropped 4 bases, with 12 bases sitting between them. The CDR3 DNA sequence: TGTGCCAGCAGCCAAGAGGGGGGGCATTTCACTGAAGCTTTCTTT. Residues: CASSQEGGHFTEAFF.